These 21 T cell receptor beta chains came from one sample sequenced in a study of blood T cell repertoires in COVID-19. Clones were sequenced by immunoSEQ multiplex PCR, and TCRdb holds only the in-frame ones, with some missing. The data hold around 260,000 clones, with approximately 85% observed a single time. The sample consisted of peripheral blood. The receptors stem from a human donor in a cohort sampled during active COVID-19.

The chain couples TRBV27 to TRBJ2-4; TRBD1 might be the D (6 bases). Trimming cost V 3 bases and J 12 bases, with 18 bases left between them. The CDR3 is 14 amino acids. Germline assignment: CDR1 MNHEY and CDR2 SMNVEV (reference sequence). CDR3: CASSFAGGAYTQYF. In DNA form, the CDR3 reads TGTGCCAGCAGTTTTGCTGGGGGCGCGTACACTCAGTACTTC.

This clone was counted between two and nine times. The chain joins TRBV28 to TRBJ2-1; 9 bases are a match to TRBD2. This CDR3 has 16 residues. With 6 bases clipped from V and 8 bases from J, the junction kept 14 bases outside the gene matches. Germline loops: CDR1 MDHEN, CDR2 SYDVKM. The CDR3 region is CASSAPGSGSFHEQFF. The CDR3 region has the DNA TGTGCCAGCAGCGCCCCCGGTAGCGGGAGTTTCCATGAGCAGTTCTTC.

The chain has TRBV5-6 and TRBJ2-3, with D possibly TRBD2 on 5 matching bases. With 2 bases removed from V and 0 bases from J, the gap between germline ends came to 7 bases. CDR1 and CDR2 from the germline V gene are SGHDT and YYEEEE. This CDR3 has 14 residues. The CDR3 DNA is TGTGCCAGCAGCTTAAGCGGTAGCACAGATACGCAGTATTTT. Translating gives CASSLSGSTDTQYF.

CDR3 nucleotide sequence: TGTGCCAGCAGTGCTCAAGAGACCCAGTACTTC. Encoded protein: CASSAQETQYF. This chain joins TRBV2 and TRBJ2-5; D is uncertain. Per the germline V gene, CDR1 is SNHLY and CDR2 is FYNNEI. The CDR3 runs to 11 residues. V lost 4 bases and J lost 2, with 2 bases in between.

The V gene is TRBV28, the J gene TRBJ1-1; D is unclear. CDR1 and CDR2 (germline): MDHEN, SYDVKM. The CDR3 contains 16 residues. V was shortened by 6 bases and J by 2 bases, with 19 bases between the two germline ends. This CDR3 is CASSPGSRRLNTEAFF. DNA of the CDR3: TGTGCCAGCAGCCCTGGCTCGAGGCGGCTTAACACTGAAGCTTTCTTT.

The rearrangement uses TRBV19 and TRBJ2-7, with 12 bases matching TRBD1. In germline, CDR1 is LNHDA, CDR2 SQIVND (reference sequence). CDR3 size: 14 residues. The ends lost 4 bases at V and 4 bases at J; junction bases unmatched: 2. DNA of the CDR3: TGTGCCAGTAGTAAGGGACAGGGGGCGTACGAGCAGTACTTC. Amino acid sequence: CASSKGQGAYEQYF.

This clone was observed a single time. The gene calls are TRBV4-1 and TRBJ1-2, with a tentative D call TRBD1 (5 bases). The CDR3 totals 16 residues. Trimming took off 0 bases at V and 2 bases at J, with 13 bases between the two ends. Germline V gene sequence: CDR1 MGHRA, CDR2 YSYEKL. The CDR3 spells CASSQEYGGANYGYTF. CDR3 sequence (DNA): TGCGCCAGCAGCCAAGAGTACGGGGGAGCCAACTATGGCTACACCTTC.

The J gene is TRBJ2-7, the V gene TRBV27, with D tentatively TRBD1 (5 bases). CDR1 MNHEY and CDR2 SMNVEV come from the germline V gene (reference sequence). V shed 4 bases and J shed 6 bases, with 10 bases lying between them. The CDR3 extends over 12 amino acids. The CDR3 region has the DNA TGTGCCAGCAGTTCTACAGGCCTCGAGCAGTACTTC. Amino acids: CASSSTGLEQYF.

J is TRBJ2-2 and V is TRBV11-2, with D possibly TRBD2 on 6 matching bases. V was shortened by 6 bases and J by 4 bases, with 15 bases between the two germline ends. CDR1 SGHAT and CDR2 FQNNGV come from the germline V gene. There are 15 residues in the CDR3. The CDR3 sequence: CASRLTLATTGELFF. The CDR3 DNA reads TGTGCCAGCAGACTAACGCTAGCGACCACCGGGGAGCTGTTTTTT.

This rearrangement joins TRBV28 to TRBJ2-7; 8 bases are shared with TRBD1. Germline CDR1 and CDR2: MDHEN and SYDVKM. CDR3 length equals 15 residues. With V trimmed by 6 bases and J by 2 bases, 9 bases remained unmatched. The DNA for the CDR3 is TGTGCCAGCAGCTCTAGGACAGGGCCGCCCTACGAGCAGTACTTC. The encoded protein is CASSSRTGPPYEQYF.

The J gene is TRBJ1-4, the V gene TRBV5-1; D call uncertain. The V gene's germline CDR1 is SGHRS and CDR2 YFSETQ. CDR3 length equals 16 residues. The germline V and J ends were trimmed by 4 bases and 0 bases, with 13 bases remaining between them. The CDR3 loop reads CASSPRGSTTNEKLFF. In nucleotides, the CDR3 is TGCGCCAGCAGCCCCCGAGGCAGTACAACTAATGAAAAACTGTTTTTT.

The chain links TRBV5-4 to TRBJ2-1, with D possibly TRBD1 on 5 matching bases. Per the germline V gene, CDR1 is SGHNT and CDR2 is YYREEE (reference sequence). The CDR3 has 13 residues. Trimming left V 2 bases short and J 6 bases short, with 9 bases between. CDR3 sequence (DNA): TGTGCCAGCAGCTTATCTAGGGGCAATGAGCAGTTCTTC. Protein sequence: CASSLSRGNEQFF.

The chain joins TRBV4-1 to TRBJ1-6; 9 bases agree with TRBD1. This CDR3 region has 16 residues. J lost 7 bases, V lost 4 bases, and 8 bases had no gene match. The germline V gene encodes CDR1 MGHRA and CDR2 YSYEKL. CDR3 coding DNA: TGCGCCAGCAGCCTAGTCGGAGGACAGGGGAATTCACCCCTCCACTTT. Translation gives CASSLVGGQGNSPLHF.

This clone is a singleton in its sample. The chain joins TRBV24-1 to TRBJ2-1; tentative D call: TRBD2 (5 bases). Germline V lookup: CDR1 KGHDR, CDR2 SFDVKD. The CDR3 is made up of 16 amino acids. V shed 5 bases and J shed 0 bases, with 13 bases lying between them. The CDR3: CATSVEGGSSYNEQFF. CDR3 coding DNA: TGTGCCACCAGTGTTGAGGGTGGAAGCTCCTACAATGAGCAGTTCTTC.

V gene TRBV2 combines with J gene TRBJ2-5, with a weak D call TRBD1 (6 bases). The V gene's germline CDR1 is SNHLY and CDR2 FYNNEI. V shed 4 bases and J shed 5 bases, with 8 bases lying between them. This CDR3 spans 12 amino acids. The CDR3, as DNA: TGTGCCAGCAGTGTGGGGGCTGAGACCCAGTACTTC. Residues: CASSVGAETQYF.

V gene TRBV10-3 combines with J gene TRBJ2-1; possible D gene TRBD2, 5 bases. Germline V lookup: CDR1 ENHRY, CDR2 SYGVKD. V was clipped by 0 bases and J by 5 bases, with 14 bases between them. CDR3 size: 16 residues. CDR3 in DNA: TGTGCCATCAGTGAGTCGACCATAAGGAGGAACAATGAGCAGTTCTTC. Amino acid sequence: CAISESTIRRNNEQFF.

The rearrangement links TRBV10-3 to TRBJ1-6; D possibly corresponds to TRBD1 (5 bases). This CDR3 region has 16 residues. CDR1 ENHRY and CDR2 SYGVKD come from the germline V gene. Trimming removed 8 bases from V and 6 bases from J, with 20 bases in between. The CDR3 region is CAIGPGGEAINSPLHF. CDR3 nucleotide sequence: TGTGCCATCGGGCCCGGGGGGGAAGCTATTAATTCACCCCTCCACTTT.

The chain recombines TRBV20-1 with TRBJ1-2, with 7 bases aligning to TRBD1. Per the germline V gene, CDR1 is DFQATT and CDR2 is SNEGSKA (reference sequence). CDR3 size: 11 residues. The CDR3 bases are TGCAGCTCGACAGGGAACTATGGCTACACCTTC. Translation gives CSSTGNYGYTF.

The CDR3 coding sequence is TGTGCCAGCAGCGGGAGGGGCACCGGGGAGCTGTTTTTT. Protein product: CASSGRGTGELFF. The chain carries TRBV7-8 and TRBJ2-2, with 7 bases identical to TRBD2. Germline CDR1 reads SGHVS; CDR2 reads FQNEAQ. The length of the CDR3 is 13 residues. The J segment lost 4 bases and the V segment lost 5 bases, leaving 1 base of the junction unmatched.

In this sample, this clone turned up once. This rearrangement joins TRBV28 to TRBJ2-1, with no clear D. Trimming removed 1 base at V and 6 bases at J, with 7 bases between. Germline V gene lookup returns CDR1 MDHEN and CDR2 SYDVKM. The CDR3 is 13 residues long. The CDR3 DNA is TGTGCCAGCAGTTTATTTCCCGGCAATGAGCAGTTCTTC. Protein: CASSLFPGNEQFF.

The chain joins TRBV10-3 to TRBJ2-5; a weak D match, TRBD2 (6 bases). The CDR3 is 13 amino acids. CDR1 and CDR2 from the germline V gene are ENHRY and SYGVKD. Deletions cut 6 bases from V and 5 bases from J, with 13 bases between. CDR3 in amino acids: CAISRGNGETQYF. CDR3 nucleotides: TGTGCCATCAGCCGCGGGAACGGGGAGACCCAGTACTTC.